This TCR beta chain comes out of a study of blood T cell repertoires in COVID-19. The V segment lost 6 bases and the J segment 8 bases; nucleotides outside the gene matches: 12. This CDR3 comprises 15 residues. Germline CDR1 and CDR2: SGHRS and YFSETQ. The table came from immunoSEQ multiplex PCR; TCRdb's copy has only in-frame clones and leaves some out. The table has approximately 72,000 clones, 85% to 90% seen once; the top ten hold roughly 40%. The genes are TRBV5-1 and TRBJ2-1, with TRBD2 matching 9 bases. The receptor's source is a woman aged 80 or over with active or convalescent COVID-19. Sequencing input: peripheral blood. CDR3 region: CASTMAGGGAYEQFF. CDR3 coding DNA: TGCGCCAGCACGATGGCGGGCGGGGGGGCCTATGAGCAGTTCTTC.